This T cell receptor (beta chain) stems from a study of T cell repertoires in cytomegalovirus infection. In the study overall: An indication of both CMV infection and matching HLA type came from public TCR beta signatures.

Study-wide points: What dominated the ex vivo response were HLA-C-restricted CMV-specific TCR beta clonotypes. Individuals carrying CMV plus the relevant HLA were identified by cumulative frequency of public TCR beta families.

With respect to this clonotype: As yet, its antigen is unknown.

CDR3 length: 11 amino acids. Trimming pared 5 bases from V and 4 bases from J, leaving 2 bases between. CDR1 SNHLY and CDR2 FYNNEI come from the germline V gene. TCRdb redid the calling of the reads with MiXCR, one entry per CDR3 protein. The profile shows roughly 230,000 distinct CDR3 sequences, approximately 22% of them singletons. The rearrangement links TRBV2 to TRBJ1-4, with no clear D. The sequence was obtained from a human donor in good health (CMV status not recorded). Some clones in this sample may be carry-over from other donors' samples. The material sequenced was CD8+ T cells from PBMCs. CDR3 DNA: TGTGCCAGCAGTAATAATGAAAAACTGTTTTTT. This sequence encodes CASSNNEKLFF.